The 2 T cell receptor beta chains reported below all come from one sample, sequenced in a study of blood T cell repertoires in COVID-19. The table came from immunoSEQ multiplex PCR; TCRdb's copy has only in-frame clones and leaves some out. The repertoire holds tens of thousands of clones, with about 76% as singletons. The sample consisted of peripheral blood. These receptors were collected from a man aged 65 to 85 with active or convalescent COVID-19.

The chain couples TRBV7-3 to TRBJ2-2; a weak D match, TRBD1 (6 bases). The V end was cut by 5 bases, the J end by 6 bases, with 13 bases between. The CDR3 has 14 amino acids. Germline V gives CDR1 SGHTA, CDR2 FQGTGA. CDR3 sequence: CASSEQGSSGELFF. In DNA form, the CDR3 reads TGTGCCAGCAGCGAACAGGGTTCATCCGGGGAGCTGTTTTTT. Full variable domain (rest looked up from reference TRBV7-3 and TRBJ2-2): GAGVSQTPSNKVTEKGKYVELRCDPISGHTALYWYRQSLGQGPEFLIYFQGTGAADDSGLPNDRFFAVRPEGSVSTLKIQRTERGDSAVYLCASSEQGSSGELFFGEGSRLTVL.

This clone was found a few times. Other DNA sequences from this sample encode an identical CDR3 as well. The chain links TRBV3-1 (or the pseudogene TRBV3-2) to TRBJ1-5, with D hard to call. The CDR3 sequence is 13 residues long. From germline, CDR1 is LGHDT and CDR2 YNNKEL (reference sequence). V was pared by 0 bases and J by 4 bases, with 4 bases between. For the CDR3, the DNA is TGTGCCAGCAGCCAAGACCTAAATCAGCCCCAGCATTTT. Its translation is CASSQDLNQPQHF.